These 24 T cell receptor beta chains share one sample of origin, sequenced in a study of sequential checkpoint blockade in melanoma. Profiled with immunoSEQ multiplex PCR; TCRdb holds only in-frame clones, not every one. The sample consists of roughly 5,000 clones, less than 80% of them appearing once. Treatment noted: randomized to nivolumab then ipilimumab (arm A) or the reverse (arm B). The source was CD8+ T cells sorted from blood (inferred from file names), collected from a patient given nivolumab and ipilimumab in sequence. Receptors were obtained from a human patient with melanoma. Some clones in this sample may be carry-over from other donors' samples.

This clone was counted only a few times. V is TRBV7-9 and J is TRBJ2-7; D is possibly TRBD1 (5 bases). Trimming removed 10 bases at V and 2 bases at J, with 21 bases between. Germline CDR1 and CDR2: SEHNR and FQNEAQ (reference sequence). This CDR3 has 15 residues. CDR3 bases: TGTGCCACCGAACACAGGTCGGGTGTCGCCTACGAGCAGTACTTC. Translated, it gives CATEHRSGVAYEQYF. Full variable domain (remainder filled in from reference TRBV7-9 and TRBJ2-7): DTGVSQNPRHKITKRGQNVTFRCDPISEHNRLYWYRQTLGQGPEFLTYFQNEAQLEKSRLLSDRFSAERPKGSFSTLEIQRTEQGDSAMYLCATEHRSGVAYEQYFGPGTRLTVT.

The V call is TRBV4-2, the J call TRBJ2-3; D is possibly TRBD2 (7 bases). Germline-derived CDR1 and CDR2 are LGHNA and YNFKEQ. The V and J ends lost 4 bases and 1 base respectively, with 18 bases between them. CDR3 length: 17 residues. For the CDR3, the DNA is TGTGCCAGCAGCCCGTGGTTTCCGGGGGGCCGCACAGATACGCAGTATTTT. Its translation: CASSPWFPGGRTDTQYF.

This rearrangement joins TRBV28 to TRBJ2-3, with a possible D match to TRBD2 (7 bases). V was cut by 6 bases and J by 10 bases, with 26 bases left in between. CDR3 length: 16 residues. The germline V gene encodes CDR1 MDHEN and CDR2 SYDVKM. CDR3 nucleotide sequence: TGTGCCAGCAGCCCCCTAGACGCGGGGGCATCCCGAGCGCAGTATTTT. This codes for CASSPLDAGASRAQYF.

The chain employs TRBV9 and TRBJ1-2, with D perhaps TRBD1 (5 bases). Per the germline V gene, CDR1 is SGDLS and CDR2 is YYNGEE. The V end was cut by 3 bases, the J end by 0 bases, with 15 bases between. The CDR3 has 16 residues. The CDR3 nucleotides are TGTGCCAGCAGCGCTCCCGCGGGGCCTACTAACTATGGCTACACCTTC. Translating gives CASSAPAGPTNYGYTF.

CDR3 region: CASSVGGGDYGYTF. The CDR3 DNA reads as TGTGCCAGCAGCGTAGGCGGGGGAGACTATGGCTACACCTTC. The chain combines TRBV9 with TRBJ1-2; D perhaps matches TRBD1 (5 bases). Germline V gene data show CDR1 as SGDLS and CDR2 as YYNGEE. The V end lost 0 bases, the J end lost 3 bases, and 9 bases lay between the germline ends. The CDR3 is 14 residues long. The whole variable domain, remainder taken from reference TRBV9 and TRBJ1-2, is DSGVTQTPKHLITATGQRVTLRCSPRSGDLSVYWYQQSLDQGLQFLIQYYNGEERAKGNILERFSAQQFPDLHSELNLSSLELGDSALYFCASSVGGGDYGYTFGSGTRLTVV.

The chain has TRBV27 and TRBJ2-7; TRBD2 agrees at 8 bases. The CDR3 length is 14 residues. Trimming took 5 bases from V and 3 from J; bases not matched to a gene: 6. Germline V CDR1 and CDR2: MNHEY, SMNVEV (reference sequence). The CDR3 spells CASSLGTRGYEQYF. CDR3 in DNA: TGTGCCAGCAGTCTCGGGACTAGGGGCTACGAGCAGTACTTC.

This chain joins TRBV7-8 and TRBJ2-5, with D maybe TRBD1 (6 bases). CDR1 is SGHVS and CDR2 is FQNEAQ in the germline V gene. This CDR3 has 15 amino acids. V lost 5 bases and J 4 bases, leaving 17 bases between the germline ends. CDR3 loop: CASSRRRGSGETQYF. CDR3 bases: TGTGCCAGCAGCCGTCGCAGGGGTAGTGGAGAGACCCAGTACTTC. The whole variable domain, filled in from reference TRBV7-8 and TRBJ2-5, reads GAGVSQSPRYKVAKRGQDVALRCDPISGHVSLFWYQQALGQGPEFLTYFQNEAQLDKSGLPSDRFFAERPEGSVSTLKIQRTQQEDSAVYLCASSRRRGSGETQYFGPGTRLLVL.

This clone was counted a few times. The genes are TRBV7-3 and TRBJ2-1; D unclear. The CDR3 loop spans 13 amino acids. Between the trimmed V and J ends, which lost 5 bases and 0 bases, there was a span of 5 bases. CDR1 and CDR2 (germline): SGHTA, FQGTGA. CDR3 region: CASSPSSYNEQFF. CDR3 nucleotides: TGTGCCAGCAGCCCCAGCTCCTACAATGAGCAGTTCTTC.

The chain employs TRBV10-3 and TRBJ1-4; a weak D match, TRBD1 (6 bases). Germline V lookup: CDR1 ENHRY, CDR2 SYGVKD. The CDR3 covers 13 residues. With 4 bases removed from V and 6 bases from J, the gap between germline ends came to 9 bases. CDR3 in amino acids: CAISAQGYEKLFF. CDR3 sequence (DNA): TGTGCCATCAGTGCACAGGGCTATGAAAAACTGTTTTTT.

This chain links TRBV7-6 with TRBJ2-7; TRBD1 is a possible D gene (6 bases). Trimming stripped 5 bases from V and 2 bases from J, with 16 bases between. The CDR3 totals 15 residues. Germline-derived CDR1 and CDR2 are SGHVS and FNYEAQ. The DNA of the CDR3 is TGTGCCAGCAGCAAGAGTCCGGGACAAGCCTACGAGCAGTACTTC. Its translation is CASSKSPGQAYEQYF. Full variable domain (rest looked up from reference TRBV7-6 and TRBJ2-7): GAGVSQSPRYKVTKRGQDVALRCDPISGHVSLYWYRQALGQGPEFLTYFNYEAQQDKSGLPNDRFSAERPEGSISTLTIQRTEQRDSAMYRCASSKSPGQAYEQYFGPGTRLTVT.

This clone was counted once. The gene calls are TRBV9 and TRBJ1-3, with no clear D. Trimming left V 4 bases short and J 0 bases short, with 8 bases between. CDR1 and CDR2 from the germline V gene are SGDLS and YYNGEE. The CDR3 is 14 amino acids. The CDR3 DNA is TGTGCCAGCAGCCCCAGGCTCTCTGGAAACACCATATATTTT. Translation gives CASSPRLSGNTIYF.

The J gene is TRBJ2-6, the V gene TRBV7-2; no clear D gene. V was shortened by 5 bases and J by 5 bases, with 25 bases between the two germline ends. This CDR3 comprises 19 residues. Per germline, CDR1 SGHTA and CDR2 FQGNSA. CDR3 sequence reads: CASSMSNRRRQSRANVLTF. Here the CDR3 DNA reads TGTGCCAGCAGCATGTCGAACAGAAGACGACAAAGTCGGGCCAACGTCCTGACTTTC. Complete variable domain (other parts from reference TRBV7-2 and TRBJ2-6): GAGVSQSPSNKVTEKGKDVELRCDPISGHTALYWYRQSLGQGLEFLIYFQGNSAPDKSGLPSDRFSAERTGGSVSTLTIQRTQQEDSAVYLCASSMSNRRRQSRANVLTFGAGSRLTVL.

This chain connects TRBV19 to TRBJ1-5, with TRBD1 matching over 7 bases. Germline trimming cut 7 bases from V and 1 base from J; bases unmatched to any gene: 7. Per the germline V gene, CDR1 is LNHDA and CDR2 is SQIVND (reference sequence). The CDR3 totals 15 residues. CDR3 DNA: TGTGCCAGTACCTGGACAGGATCGAGCAATCAGCCCCAGCATTTT. Its protein is CASTWTGSSNQPQHF.

This sequence joins TRBV4-3 and TRBJ2-1, with 8 bases identical to TRBD2. Per germline, CDR1 LGHNA and CDR2 YSLEER. V shed 1 base, J shed 6 bases, and the junction held 8 bases outside the gene matches. The CDR3 length is 16 residues. The CDR3 region is CASSQGWSGGGNEQFF. CDR3 in DNA: TGCGCCAGCAGCCAAGGCTGGTCGGGGGGGGGCAATGAGCAGTTCTTC.

CDR3 nucleotides: TGTGCCATCAGTCCTAGCGGGGGGACTAGCACAGATACGCAGTATTTT. Its protein is CAISPSGGTSTDTQYF. This rearrangement joins TRBV10-3 to TRBJ2-3; 11 bases match TRBD2. Germline loops: CDR1 ENHRY, CDR2 SYGVKD. The CDR3 extends over 16 amino acids. V was clipped by 5 bases and J by 0 bases; unmatched bases: 4.

The J gene is TRBJ2-5, the V gene TRBV12-5; 12 nucleotides align to TRBD2. Unmatched junction bases numbered 6, after V lost 7 bases and J lost 0 bases. The germline gives CDR1 LGHNT, CDR2 FRNRAP. CDR3 length equals 16 residues. The CDR3 protein is CASEASGGVNQETQYF. DNA for the CDR3: TGTGCTAGTGAGGCTAGCGGGGGGGTTAACCAAGAGACCCAGTACTTC.

The chain is built from TRBV7-9 and TRBJ1-6, with 12 bases that match TRBD1. Germline assignment: CDR1 SEHNR and CDR2 FQNEAQ (reference sequence). This CDR3 comprises 16 residues. With V trimmed by 1 base and J by 9 bases, 4 bases remained unmatched. CDR3 in DNA: TGTGCCAGCAGCTTAGGGGGACAGGGGGCGTCTTCACCCCTCCACTTT. This translates into CASSLGGQGASSPLHF.

This chain connects TRBV6-5 to TRBJ1-1; the D gene is possibly TRBD1 (5 bases). The V gene lost 2 bases and the J gene lost 3 bases, with 13 bases spanning the gap. The germline V gene encodes CDR1 MNHEY and CDR2 SVGAGI. This CDR3 is built from 15 residues. This chain's CDR3 is CASSYGEGPYTEAFF. CDR3 bases: TGTGCCAGCAGTTACGGGGAGGGACCCTACACTGAAGCTTTCTTT.

The chain employs TRBV19 and TRBJ2-1; 7 bases line up with TRBD1. Germline loops: CDR1 LNHDA, CDR2 SQIVND (reference sequence). The length of the CDR3 is 15 residues. Unmatched junction bases numbered 5, after V lost 5 bases and J lost 1 base. The CDR3 DNA reads as TGTGCCAGTAGTCCACAGGGGTGGTCCTACAATGAGCAGTTCTTC. Residues: CASSPQGWSYNEQFF.

The chain recombines TRBV7-6 with TRBJ2-1; 10 bases align to TRBD2. CDR1 is SGHVS and CDR2 is FNYEAQ in the germline V gene. Trimming at V came to 0 bases and at J to 9 bases, leaving 2 bases not matched to a gene. The CDR3 length is 14 residues. This CDR3 is CASSLAERGGEQFF. The DNA for the CDR3 is TGTGCCAGCAGCTTAGCGGAGCGGGGGGGTGAGCAGTTCTTC.

This rearrangement joins TRBV7-9 to TRBJ2-1, with 8 positions matching TRBD1. Germline assignment: CDR1 SEHNR and CDR2 FQNEAQ (reference sequence). V lost 5 bases, J lost 6 bases, and 9 bases stayed unmatched. This CDR3 contains 15 residues. Written as DNA, the CDR3 is TGTGCCAGCAGCCAGGGGGCGTACGGGGGCAATGAGCAGTTCTTC. It is translated as CASSQGAYGGNEQFF.

The chain has TRBV11-2 and TRBJ2-7; possibly TRBD2 for D (6 bases). The CDR3 has 13 residues. Germline CDR1 SGHAT, CDR2 FQNNGV. The V and J ends lost 5 bases and 5 bases respectively, with 13 bases between them. The CDR3, as DNA: TGTGCCAGCAGCCGGGGGACGGGGAACGAGCAGTACTTC. It translates to CASSRGTGNEQYF.

This clone was detected once. The chain links TRBV27 to TRBJ2-5, with a tentative D call TRBD1 (6 bases). The last part of the DNA fits TRBJ2-7 better; the J call may be wrong. The CDR3 covers 14 residues. Looked up from germline, CDR1 is MNHEY and CDR2 is SMNVEV (reference sequence). The CDR3 coding sequence is TGTGCCAGCAGTCCGATTCACAGGGTCTACGAGCAGTACTTC. This codes for CASSPIHRVYEQYF.

CDR3 nucleotide sequence: TGCGCCAGCAGCTTGGAAGGGCAGGGGGCTGAAGCTTTCTTT. Residues: CASSLEGQGAEAFF. The chain uses TRBV5-1 and TRBJ1-1; 7 bases are shared with TRBD1. The V segment lost 0 bases and the J segment 6 bases; nucleotides outside the gene matches: 5. This CDR3 has 14 residues. Germline-derived CDR1 and CDR2 are SGHRS and YFSETQ.